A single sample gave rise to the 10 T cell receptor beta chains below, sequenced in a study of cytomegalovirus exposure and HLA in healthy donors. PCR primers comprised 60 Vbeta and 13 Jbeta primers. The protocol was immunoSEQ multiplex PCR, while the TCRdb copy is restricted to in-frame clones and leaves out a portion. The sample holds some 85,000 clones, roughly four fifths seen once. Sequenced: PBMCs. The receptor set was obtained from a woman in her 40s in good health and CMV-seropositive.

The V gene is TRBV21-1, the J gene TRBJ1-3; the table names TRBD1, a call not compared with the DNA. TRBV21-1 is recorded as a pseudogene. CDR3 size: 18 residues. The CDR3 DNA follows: TGTGCCAGCAGCAAAGTCTGGACAGGGAAAAGCTCTGGAAACACCATATATTTT. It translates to CASSKVWTGKSSGNTIYF.

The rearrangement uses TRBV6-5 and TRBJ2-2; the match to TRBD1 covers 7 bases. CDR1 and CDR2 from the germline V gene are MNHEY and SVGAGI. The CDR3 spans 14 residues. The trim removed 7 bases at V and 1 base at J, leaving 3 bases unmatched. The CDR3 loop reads CASTRQGNTGELFF. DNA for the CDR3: TGTGCCAGCACCCGACAGGGGAACACCGGGGAGCTGTTTTTT.

CDR3 coding DNA: TGTGCCAGCAGCTTAGTTCCAGGCCGCACAATAAATCAGCCCCAGCATTTT. Translating gives CASSLVPGRTINQPQHF. The V and J genes are TRBV7-2 and TRBJ1-5, with D uncertain. CDR3 length equals 17 residues. Trimming removed 1 base from V and 4 bases from J, with 17 bases in between. CDR1 and CDR2 from the germline V gene are SGHTA and FQGNSA.

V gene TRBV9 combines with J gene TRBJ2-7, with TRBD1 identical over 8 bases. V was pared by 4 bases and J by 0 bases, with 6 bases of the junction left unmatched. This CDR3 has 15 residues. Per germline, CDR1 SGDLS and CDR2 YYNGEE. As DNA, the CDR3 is TGTGCCAGCAGCACCGGACAGGGTGACTCCTACGAGCAGTACTTC. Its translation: CASSTGQGDSYEQYF.

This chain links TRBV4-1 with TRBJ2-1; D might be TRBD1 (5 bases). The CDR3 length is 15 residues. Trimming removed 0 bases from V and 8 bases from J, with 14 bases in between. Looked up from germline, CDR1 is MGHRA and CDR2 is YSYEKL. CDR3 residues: CASSQDARPRDEQFF. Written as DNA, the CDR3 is TGCGCCAGCAGCCAAGATGCGCGCCCCAGGGATGAGCAGTTCTTC.

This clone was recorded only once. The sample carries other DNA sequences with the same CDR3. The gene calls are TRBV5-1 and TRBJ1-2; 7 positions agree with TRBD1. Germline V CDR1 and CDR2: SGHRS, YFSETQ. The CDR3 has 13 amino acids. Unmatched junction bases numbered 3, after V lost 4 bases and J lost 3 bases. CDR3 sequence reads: CASSLDRDYGYTF. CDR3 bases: TGCGCCAGCAGCCTAGACAGGGACTATGGCTACACCTTC.

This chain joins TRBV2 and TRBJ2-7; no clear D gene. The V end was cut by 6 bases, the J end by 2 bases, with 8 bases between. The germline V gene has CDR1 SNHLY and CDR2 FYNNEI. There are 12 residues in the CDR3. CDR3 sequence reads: CASSERTYEQYF. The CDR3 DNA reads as TGTGCCAGCAGCGAGAGGACCTACGAGCAGTACTTC. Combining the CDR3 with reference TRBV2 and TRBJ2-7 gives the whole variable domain EPEVTQTPSHQVTQMGQEVILRCVPISNHLYFYWYRQILGQKVEFLVSFYNNEISEKSEIFDDQFSVERPDGSNFTLKIRSTKLEDSAMYFCASSERTYEQYFGPGTRLTVT.

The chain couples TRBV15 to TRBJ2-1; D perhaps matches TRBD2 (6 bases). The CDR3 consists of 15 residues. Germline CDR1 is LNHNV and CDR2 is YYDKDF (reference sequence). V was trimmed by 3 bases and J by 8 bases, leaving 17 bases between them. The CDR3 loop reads CATSSRDFKADEQFF. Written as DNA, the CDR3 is TGTGCCACCAGCAGCCGGGACTTTAAAGCCGATGAGCAGTTCTTC.

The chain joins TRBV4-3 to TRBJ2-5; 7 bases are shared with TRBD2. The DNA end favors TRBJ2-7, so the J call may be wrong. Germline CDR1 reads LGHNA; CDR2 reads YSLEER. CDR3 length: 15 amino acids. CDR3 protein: CASSQDRASGYEQYF. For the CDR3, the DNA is TGCGCCAGCAGCCAAGATAGGGCTAGCGGTTACGAGCAGTACTTC.

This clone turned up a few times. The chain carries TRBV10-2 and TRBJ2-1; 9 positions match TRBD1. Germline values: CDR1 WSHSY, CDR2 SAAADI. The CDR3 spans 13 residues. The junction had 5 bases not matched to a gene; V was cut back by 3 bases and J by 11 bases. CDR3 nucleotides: TGCGCCAGCAGTGACACCGGGACAGGGAAGCAGTTCTTC. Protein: CASSDTGTGKQFF.